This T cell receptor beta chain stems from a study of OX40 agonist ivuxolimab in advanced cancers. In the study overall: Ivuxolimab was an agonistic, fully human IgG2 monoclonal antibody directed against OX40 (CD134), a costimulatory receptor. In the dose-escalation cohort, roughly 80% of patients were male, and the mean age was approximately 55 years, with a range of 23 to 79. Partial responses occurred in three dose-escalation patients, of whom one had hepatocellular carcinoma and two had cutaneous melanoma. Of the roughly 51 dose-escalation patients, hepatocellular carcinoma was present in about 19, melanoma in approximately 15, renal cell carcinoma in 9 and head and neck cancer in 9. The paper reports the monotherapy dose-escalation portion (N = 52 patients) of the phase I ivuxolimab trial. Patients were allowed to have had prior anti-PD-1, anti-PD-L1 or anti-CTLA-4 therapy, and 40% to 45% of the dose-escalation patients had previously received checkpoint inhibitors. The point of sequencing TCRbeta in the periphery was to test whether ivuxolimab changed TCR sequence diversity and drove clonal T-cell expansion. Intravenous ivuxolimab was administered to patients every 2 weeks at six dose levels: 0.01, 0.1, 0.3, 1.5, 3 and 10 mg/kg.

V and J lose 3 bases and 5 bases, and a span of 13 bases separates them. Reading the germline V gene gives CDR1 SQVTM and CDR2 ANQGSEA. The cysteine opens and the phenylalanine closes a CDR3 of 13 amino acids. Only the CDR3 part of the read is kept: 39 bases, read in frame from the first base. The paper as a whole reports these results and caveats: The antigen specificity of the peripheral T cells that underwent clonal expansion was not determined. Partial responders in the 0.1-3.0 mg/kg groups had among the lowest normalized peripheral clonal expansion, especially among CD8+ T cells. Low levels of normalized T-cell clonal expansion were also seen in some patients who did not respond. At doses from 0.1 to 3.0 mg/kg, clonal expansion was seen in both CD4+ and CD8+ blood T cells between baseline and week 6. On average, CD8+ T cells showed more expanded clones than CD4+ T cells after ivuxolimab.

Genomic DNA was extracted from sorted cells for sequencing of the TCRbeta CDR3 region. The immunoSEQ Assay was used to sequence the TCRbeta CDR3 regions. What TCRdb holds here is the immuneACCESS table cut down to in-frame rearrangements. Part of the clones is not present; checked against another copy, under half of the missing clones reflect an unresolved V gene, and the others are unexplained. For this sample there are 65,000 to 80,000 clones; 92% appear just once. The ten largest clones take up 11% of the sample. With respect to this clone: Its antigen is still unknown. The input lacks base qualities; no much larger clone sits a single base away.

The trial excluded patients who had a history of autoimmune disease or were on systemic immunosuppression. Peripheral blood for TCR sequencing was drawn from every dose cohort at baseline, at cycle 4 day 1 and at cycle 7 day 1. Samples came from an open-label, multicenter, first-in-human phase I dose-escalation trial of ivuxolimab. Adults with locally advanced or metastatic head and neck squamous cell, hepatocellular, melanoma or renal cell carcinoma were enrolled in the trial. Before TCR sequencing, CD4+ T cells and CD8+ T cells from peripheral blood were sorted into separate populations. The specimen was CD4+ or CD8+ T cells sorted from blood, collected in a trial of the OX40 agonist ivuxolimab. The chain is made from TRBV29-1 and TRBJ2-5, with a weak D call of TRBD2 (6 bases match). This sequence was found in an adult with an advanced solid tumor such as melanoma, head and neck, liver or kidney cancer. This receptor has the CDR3 CSVDPGVGETQYF. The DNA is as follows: TGCAGCGTTGATCCGGGGGTCGGGGAGACCCAGTACTTC.